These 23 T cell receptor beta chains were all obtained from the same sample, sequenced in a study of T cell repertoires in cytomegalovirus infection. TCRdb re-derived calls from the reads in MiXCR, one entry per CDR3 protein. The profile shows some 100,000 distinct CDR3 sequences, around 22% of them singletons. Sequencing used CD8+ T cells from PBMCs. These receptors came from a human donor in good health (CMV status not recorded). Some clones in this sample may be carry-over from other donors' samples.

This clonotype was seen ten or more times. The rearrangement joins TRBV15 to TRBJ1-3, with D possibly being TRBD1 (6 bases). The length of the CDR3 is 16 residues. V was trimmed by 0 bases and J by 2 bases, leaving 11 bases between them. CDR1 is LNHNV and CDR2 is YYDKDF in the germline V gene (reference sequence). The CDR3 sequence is CATSRDLRTAGNTIYF. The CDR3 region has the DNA TGTGCCACCAGCAGAGATCTCCGGACAGCTGGAAACACCATATATTTT. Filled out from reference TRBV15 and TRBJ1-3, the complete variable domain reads DAMVIQNPRYQVTQFGKPVTLSCSQTLNHNVMYWYQQKSSQAPKLLFHYYDKDFNNEADTPDNFQSRRPNTSFCFLDIRSPGLGDTAMYLCATSRDLRTAGNTIYFGEGSWLTVV.

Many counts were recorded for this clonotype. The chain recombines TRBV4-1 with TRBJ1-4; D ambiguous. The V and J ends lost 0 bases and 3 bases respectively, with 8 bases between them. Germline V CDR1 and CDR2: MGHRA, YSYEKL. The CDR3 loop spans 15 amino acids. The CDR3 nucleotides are TGCGCCAGCAGCCAAGATACCGGGGCTAATGAAAAACTGTTTTTT. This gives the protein CASSQDTGANEKLFF.

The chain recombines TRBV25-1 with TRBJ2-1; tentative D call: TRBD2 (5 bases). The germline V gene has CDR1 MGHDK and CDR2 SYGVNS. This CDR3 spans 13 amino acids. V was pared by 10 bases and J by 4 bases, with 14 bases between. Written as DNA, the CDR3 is TGTGCCACCGGGGTTAGACCGTACAATGAGCAGTTCTTC. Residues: CATGVRPYNEQFF.

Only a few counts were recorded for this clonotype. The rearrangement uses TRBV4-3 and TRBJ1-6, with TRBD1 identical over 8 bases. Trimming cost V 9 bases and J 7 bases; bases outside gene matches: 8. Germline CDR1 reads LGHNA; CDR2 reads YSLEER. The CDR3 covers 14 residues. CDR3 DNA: TGCGCCAGTGCCCAGGACAGGGCCAATTCACCCCTCCACTTT. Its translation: CASAQDRANSPLHF.

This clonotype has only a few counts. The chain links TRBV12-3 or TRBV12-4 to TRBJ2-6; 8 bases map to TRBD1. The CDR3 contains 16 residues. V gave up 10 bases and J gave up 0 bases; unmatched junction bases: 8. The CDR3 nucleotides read TGTGCCATCCCCGGGACAGGCGCCTCTGGGGCCAACGTCCTGACTTTC. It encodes CAIPGTGASGANVLTF.

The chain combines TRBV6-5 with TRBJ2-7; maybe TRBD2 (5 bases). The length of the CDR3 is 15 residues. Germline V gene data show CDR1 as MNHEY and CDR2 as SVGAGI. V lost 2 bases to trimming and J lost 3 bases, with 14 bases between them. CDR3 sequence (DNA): TGTGCCAGCAGTTACGTCGGTGAGGGTTTCTACGAGCAGTACTTC. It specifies CASSYVGEGFYEQYF.

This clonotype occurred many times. CDR3: CASSPGLADNTGELFF. CDR3 nucleotides: TGTGCCAGCAGTCCTGGACTAGCCGATAACACCGGGGAGCTGTTTTTT. J is TRBJ2-2 and V is TRBV5-4, with 8 bases matching TRBD2. The V segment lost 5 bases and the J segment 2 bases; nucleotides outside the gene matches: 8. Germline V lookup: CDR1 SGHNT, CDR2 YYREEE (reference sequence). The CDR3 runs 16 residues.

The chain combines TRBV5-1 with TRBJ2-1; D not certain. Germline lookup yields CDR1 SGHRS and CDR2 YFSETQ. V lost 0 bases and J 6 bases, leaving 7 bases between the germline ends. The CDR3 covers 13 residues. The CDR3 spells CASSLEQSNEQFF. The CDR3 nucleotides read TGCGCCAGCAGCTTGGAACAGAGCAATGAGCAGTTCTTC.

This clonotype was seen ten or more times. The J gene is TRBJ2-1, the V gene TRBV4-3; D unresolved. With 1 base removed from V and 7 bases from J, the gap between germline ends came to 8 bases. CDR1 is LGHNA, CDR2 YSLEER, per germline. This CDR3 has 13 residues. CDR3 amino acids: CASSQVIENEQFF. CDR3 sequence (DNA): TGCGCCAGCAGCCAAGTTATCGAGAATGAGCAGTTCTTC.

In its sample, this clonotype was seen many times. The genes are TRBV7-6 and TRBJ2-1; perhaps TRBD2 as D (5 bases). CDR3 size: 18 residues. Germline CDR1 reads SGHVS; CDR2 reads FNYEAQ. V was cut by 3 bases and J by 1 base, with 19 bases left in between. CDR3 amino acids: CASSFKTGRTGSYNEQFF. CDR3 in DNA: TGTGCCAGCAGCTTCAAAACCGGTAGGACTGGGTCCTACAATGAGCAGTTCTTC. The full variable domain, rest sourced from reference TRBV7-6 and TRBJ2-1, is GAGVSQSPRYKVTKRGQDVALRCDPISGHVSLYWYRQALGQGPEFLTYFNYEAQQDKSGLPNDRFSAERPEGSISTLTIQRTEQRDSAMYRCASSFKTGRTGSYNEQFFGPGTRLTVL.

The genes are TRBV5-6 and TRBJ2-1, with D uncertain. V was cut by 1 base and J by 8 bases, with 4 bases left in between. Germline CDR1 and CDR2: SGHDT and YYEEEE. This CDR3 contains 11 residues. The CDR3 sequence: CASSLLYEQFF. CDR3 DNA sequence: TGTGCCAGCAGCTTGCTTTATGAGCAGTTCTTC.

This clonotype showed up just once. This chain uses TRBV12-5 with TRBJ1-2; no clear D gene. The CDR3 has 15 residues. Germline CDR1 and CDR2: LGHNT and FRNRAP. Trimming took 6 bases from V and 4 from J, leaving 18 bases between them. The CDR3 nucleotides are TGTGCTAGTGGAACCAAGGGCGAGCGCGGCTATGGCTACACCTTC. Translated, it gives CASGTKGERGYGYTF.

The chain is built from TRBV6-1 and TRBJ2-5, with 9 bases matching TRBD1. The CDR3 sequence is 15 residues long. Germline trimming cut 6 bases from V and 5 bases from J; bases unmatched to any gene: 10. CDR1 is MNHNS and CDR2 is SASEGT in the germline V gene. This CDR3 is CASSPRDRDGETQYF. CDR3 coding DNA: TGTGCCAGCAGCCCCCGGGACAGGGATGGGGAGACCCAGTACTTC.

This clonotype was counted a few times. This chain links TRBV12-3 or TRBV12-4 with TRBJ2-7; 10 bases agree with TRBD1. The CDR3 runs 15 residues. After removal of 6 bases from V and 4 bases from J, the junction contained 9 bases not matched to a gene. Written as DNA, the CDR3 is TGTGCCAGCAGAGGAGTCGGACAGGGGGATTACGAGCAGTACTTC. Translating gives CASRGVGQGDYEQYF.

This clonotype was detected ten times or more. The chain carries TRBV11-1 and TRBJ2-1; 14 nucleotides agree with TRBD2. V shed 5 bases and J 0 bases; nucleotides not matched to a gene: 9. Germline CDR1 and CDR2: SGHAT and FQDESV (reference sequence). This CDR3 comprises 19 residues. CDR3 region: CASSGPGLAGVVSYNEQFF. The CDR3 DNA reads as TGTGCCAGCAGCGGTCCGGGACTAGCGGGGGTCGTCTCCTACAATGAGCAGTTCTTC.

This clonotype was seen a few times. In DNA, the CDR3 is TGCGCCAGCAGGGGTATTGGGCGGGAGGGCCACAACACAGATACGCAGTATTTT. This sequence encodes CASRGIGREGHNTDTQYF. The chain couples TRBV5-1 to TRBJ2-3; the match to TRBD2 covers 9 bases. This CDR3 region has 18 residues. Germline V gene data show CDR1 as SGHRS and CDR2 as YFSETQ. Trimming at V came to 5 bases and at J to 2 bases, leaving 15 bases not matched to a gene.

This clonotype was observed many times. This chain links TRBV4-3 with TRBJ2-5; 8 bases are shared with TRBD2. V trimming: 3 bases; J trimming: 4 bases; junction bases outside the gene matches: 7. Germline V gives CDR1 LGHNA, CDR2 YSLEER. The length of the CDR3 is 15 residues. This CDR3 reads CASSQGTSGGETQYF. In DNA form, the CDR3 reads TGCGCCAGCAGCCAGGGGACTAGTGGTGGAGAGACCCAGTACTTC.

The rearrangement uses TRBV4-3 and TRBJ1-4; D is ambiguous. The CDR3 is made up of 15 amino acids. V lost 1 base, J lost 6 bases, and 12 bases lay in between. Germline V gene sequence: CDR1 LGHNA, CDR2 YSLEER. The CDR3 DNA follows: TGCGCCAGCAGCCAAGTCCCGGGAGACGATGAAAAACTGTTTTTT. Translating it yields CASSQVPGDDEKLFF.

For the CDR3, the DNA is TGCAGCATCAGGGAGGACACTGAAGCTTTCTTT. It translates to CSIREDTEAFF. This chain joins TRBV29-1 and TRBJ1-1; D possibly corresponds to TRBD1 (5 bases). Between the trimmed V and J ends, which lost 8 bases and 3 bases, there was a span of 10 bases. Germline CDR1 reads SQVTM; CDR2 reads ANQGSEA. This CDR3 has 11 amino acids.

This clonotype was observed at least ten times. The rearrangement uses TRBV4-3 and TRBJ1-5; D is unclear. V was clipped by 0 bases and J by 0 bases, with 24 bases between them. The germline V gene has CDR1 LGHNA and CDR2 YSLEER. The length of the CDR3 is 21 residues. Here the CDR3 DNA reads TGCGCCAGCAGCCAAGATAGGACGACGGCGGATTCCTTGTATAGCAATCAGCCCCAGCATTTT. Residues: CASSQDRTTADSLYSNQPQHF.

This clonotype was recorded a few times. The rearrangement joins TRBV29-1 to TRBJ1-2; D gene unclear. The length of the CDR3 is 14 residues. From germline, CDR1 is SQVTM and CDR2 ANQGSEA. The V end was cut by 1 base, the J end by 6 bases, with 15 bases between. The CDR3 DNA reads TGCAGCGTTGAAGTAGTAGAGGTCAGTCATGGCTACACCTTC. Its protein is CSVEVVEVSHGYTF. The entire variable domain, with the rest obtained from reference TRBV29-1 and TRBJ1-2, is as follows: SAVISQKPSRDICQRGTSLTIQCQVDSQVTMMFWYRQQPGQSLTLIATANQGSEATYESGFVIDKFPISRPNLTFSTLTVSNMSPEDSSIYLCSVEVVEVSHGYTFGSGTRLTVV.

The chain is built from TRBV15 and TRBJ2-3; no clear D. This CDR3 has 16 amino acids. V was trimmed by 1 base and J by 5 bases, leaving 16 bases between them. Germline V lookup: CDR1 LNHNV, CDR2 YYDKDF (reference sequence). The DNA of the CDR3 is TGTGCCACCAGCAGAGGGGCCGATCCTTTTAAAGATACGCAGTATTTT. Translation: CATSRGADPFKDTQYF.

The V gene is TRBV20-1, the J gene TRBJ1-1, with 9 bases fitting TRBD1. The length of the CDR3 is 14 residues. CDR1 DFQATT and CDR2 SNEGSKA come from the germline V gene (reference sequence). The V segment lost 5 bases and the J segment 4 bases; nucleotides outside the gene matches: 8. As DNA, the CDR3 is TGCAGTGCTGGGACAGGGCCCTTAGGCACTGAAGCTTTCTTT. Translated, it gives CSAGTGPLGTEAFF.